The sequence of this T cell receptor (beta chain) was determined in a study of blood T cell repertoires in COVID-19. On the study more broadly: COVID-19 samples, acute and convalescent, were from the United States, Italy and Spain. Sources were T cells, B-cell-depleted T cells, or PBMCs; the material itself was cDNA or gDNA.

Authors' analysis steps: Amplification of reference gene primers was used by the study to estimate nucleated cell counts. Assay used: immunoSEQ multiplex PCR; TCRdb lists only in-frame clones, some missing. The V and J calls and the clone size are those of that table, but D and trimming were determined from the DNA. The sample yields roughly 140,000 clones, around 81% seen once. The sample consisted of peripheral blood. This clonotype was sampled from a human donor with acute or convalescent COVID-19. The donor label of this sample is uncertain.

Written as DNA, the CDR3 is TGTGCCAGCAGCTCTTATATTCGTGACATCCGTAACTATGGCTACACCTTC. Translated: CASSSYIRDIRNYGYTF. V usage is TRBV7-9 and J usage is TRBJ1-2, with D unresolved. V lost 4 bases, J lost 1 base, and 19 bases lay in between. The CDR3 has 17 residues. Germline V gene data show CDR1 as SEHNR and CDR2 as FQNEAQ (reference sequence).